This T cell receptor (beta chain) emerged from a study of regulatory T cells in long-lasting Graves disease. Study background: With positive TSH receptor antibodies and over 5 years of antithyroid drugs, Graves' disease was considered persistent. Points from the study as a whole: Newly diagnosed patients shared more than 750 public clonotypes; persistent patients shared approximately 2,700. Repertoires from persistent disease leaned toward TRBV28, TRBJ1-2 and TRBJ2-5.

This clonotype was recorded a few times. The target antigen is unknown. With iRepertoire HTBI primers and Arm-PCR of CDR3 regions, TCR beta libraries were built. In the original analysis: Gene usage covered approximately 65 TRBV and 11 to 15 TRBJ segments. Each CDR3 protein is one row after TCRdb ran MiXCR on the multiplex PCR reads. The authors' filters were not applied to this entry. The sample contains 700,000 or so distinct CDR3 sequences, around 32% of which appear only once. Noted time point: persistent/refractory GD, antithyroid drugs over 5 years with positive TRAb. There was RNA extracted from PBMCs, and the TCR library was made from it. CDR1 is PRHDT, CDR2 FYEKMQ, per germline (reference sequence). Trimming cost V 4 bases and J 7 bases, with 10 bases left between them. There are 12 residues in the CDR3.

This material consisted of peripheral blood mononuclear cells (PBMCs), taken when the disease was refractory, from a patient treated with antithyroid drugs. The receptor was isolated from a female donor with Graves disease. The J gene is TRBJ1-2, the V gene TRBV13; D ambiguous. CDR3 coding DNA: TGTGCCAGCAGCTCTACGCTGTTTGGCTACACCTTC. It translates to CASSSTLFGYTF.